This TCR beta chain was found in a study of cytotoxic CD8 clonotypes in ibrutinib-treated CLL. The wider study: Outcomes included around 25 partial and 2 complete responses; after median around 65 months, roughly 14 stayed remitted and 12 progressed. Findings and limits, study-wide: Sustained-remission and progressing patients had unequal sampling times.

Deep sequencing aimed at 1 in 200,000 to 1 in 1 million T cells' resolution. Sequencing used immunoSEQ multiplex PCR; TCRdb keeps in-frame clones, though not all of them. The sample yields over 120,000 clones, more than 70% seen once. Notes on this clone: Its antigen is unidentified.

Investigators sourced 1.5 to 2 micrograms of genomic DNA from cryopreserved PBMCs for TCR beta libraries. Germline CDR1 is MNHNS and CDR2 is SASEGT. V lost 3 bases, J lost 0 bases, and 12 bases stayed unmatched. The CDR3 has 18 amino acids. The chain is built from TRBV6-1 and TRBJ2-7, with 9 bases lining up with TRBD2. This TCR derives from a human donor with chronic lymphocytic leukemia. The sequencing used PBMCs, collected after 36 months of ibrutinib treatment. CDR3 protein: CASSDSRLADTFSYEQYF. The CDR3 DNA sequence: TGTGCCAGCAGTGATTCGAGACTAGCGGATACCTTCTCCTACGAGCAGTACTTC.